A single sample is the source of the 3 T cell receptor beta chains below, sequenced in a study of beta chain features in type 1 diabetes. Reverse transcribing all isolated RNA meant expressed TCRB transcripts were sequenced. The method was immunoSEQ multiplex PCR; TCRdb's version includes in-frame clones alone and lacks a portion of them. The sample holds hundreds of thousands of clones, about 14% seen once. The sequenced sample was central memory CD4+ T cells from blood. These receptors were obtained from a young man in good health.

This rearrangement joins TRBV11-2 to TRBJ1-2, with D hard to call. The CDR3 is made up of 11 amino acids. Germline assignment: CDR1 SGHAT and CDR2 FQNNGV. V was clipped by 3 bases and J by 7 bases, with 6 bases between them. CDR3 in amino acids: CASSLGSGYTF. The CDR3 DNA reads as TGTGCCAGCAGCTTGGGATCTGGCTACACCTTC.

A few counts support this clone. A junction end diverges from the germline sequence, so it may reflect a read error. As DNA, the CDR3 is TGTGCCAGCAGTGTGGGACAGGGGGAGAACACTGAAGCTTTCTTT. Encoded protein: CASSVGQGENTEAFF. This sequence joins TRBV10-3 and TRBJ1-1; 11 bases map to TRBD1. The CDR3 is 15 residues long. The germline gives CDR1 ENHRY, CDR2 SYGVKD.

The chain employs TRBV5-4 and TRBJ2-7, with 7 bases identical to TRBD2. The J segment lost 0 bases and the V segment lost 0 bases, leaving 0 bases of the junction unmatched. This CDR3 spans 14 amino acids. The germline V gene has CDR1 SGHNT and CDR2 YYREEE (reference sequence). The CDR3 nucleotides are TGTGCCAGCAGCTTGGGCGGGAGCTCCTACGAGCAGTACGTC. Translated: CASSLGGSSYEQYV.